This entry describes one T cell receptor beta chain. Its specificity is unknown. These data originate in a study of cytomegalovirus exposure and HLA in healthy donors. The study ran its PCR with 60 Vbeta and 13 Jbeta primers. Here immunoSEQ multiplex PCR was the method, and the copy in TCRdb shows in-frame clones only, minus some. The sample gives about 210,000 clones, around four fifths of which show up once; 1.7% is in the top ten. CDR1 is SGHRS and CDR2 is YFSETQ in the germline V gene. V was clipped by 5 bases and J by 4 bases; unmatched bases: 8. The CDR3 extends over 15 amino acids. Study-wide results and limits: Relative to equally common others, HLA-associated TCR beta chains showed greater clonal expansion in a later analysis.

The clonotype was recovered from a man aged 35-49 years in good health and CMV-seropositive. The rearrangement joins TRBV5-1 to TRBJ2-3, with 9 bases lining up with TRBD1. Material: PBMCs. The CDR3, as DNA: TGCGCCAGCAGGGCCGGGACAGGGCGCGCAGATACGCAGTATTTT. Residues: CASRAGTGRADTQYF.